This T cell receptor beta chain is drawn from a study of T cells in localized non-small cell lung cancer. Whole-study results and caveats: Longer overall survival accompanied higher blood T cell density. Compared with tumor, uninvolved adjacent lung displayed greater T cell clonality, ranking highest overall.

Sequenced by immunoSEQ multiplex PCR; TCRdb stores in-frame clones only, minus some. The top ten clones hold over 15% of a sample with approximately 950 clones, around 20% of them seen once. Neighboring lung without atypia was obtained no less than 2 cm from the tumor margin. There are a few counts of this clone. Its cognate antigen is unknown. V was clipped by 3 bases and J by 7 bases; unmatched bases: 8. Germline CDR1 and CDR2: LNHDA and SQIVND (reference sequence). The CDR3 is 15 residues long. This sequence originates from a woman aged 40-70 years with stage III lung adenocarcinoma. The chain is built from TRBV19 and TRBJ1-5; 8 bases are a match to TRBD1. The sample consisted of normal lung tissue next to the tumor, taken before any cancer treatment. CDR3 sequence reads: CASSMEGQGTQPQHF. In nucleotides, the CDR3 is TGTGCCAGTAGTATGGAAGGACAGGGAACCCAGCCCCAGCATTTT.